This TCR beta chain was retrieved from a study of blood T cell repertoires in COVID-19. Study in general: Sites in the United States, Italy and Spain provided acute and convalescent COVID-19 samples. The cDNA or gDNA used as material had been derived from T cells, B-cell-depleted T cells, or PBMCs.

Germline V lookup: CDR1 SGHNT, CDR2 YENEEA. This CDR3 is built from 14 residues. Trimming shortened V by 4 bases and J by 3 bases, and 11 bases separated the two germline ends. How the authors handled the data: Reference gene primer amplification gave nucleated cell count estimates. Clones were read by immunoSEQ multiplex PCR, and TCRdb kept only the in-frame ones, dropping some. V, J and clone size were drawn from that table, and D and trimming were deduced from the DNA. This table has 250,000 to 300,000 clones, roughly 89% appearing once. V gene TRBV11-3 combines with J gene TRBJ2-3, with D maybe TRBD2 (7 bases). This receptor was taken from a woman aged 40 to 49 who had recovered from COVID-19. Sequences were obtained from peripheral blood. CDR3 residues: CASSWGGPTDTQYF. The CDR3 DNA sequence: TGTGCCAGCAGCTGGGGGGGGCCGACAGATACGCAGTATTTT.